This T cell receptor (beta chain) was sequenced during a study of shared clonotypes between healthy human individuals. The CDR3 spans 12 residues. Germline V gene sequence: CDR1 SGHRS, CDR2 YFSETQ. The V and J ends lost 2 bases and 5 bases respectively, with 7 bases between them. Produced via immunoSEQ multiplex PCR; TCRdb's table is partial and in-frame only. The top ten clones hold approximately 0.95% of a sample with around 1,100,000 clones, about 72% of them seen once. The chain combines TRBV5-1 with TRBJ1-2, with D unclear. The origin of this receptor is a young man in good health. Some clones in this sample may be carry-over from other donors' samples. The specimen sequenced was memory CD4+ T cells from PBMCs. Described subset: CD45RA-negative fraction. The DNA of the CDR3 is TGCGCCAGCAGCTTCAAGAGTTATGGCTACACCTTC. Translated, it gives CASSFKSYGYTF.